This record covers a single T cell receptor (beta chain). The data were obtained in a study of shared T cell receptors in the human thymus. Assay used: immunoSEQ multiplex PCR; TCRdb lists only in-frame clones, some missing. Here the sample spans hundreds of thousands of clones, around 87% being singletons. J lost 0 bases, V lost 10 bases, and 7 bases had no gene match. Germline CDR1 MGHRA, CDR2 YSYEKL. CDR3 length equals 14 residues. The data were also submitted as part of a second study, on human thymus T cells. From that report: Congenital heart defects were the reason for the corrective surgery that the donors, healthy Finnish infants, were having. The study used thymus tissue resected during corrective heart surgery. The authors found apparently biased V and J gene usage in thymic and blood repertoires.

The chain carries TRBV4-1 and TRBJ2-7, with TRBD2 identical over 9 bases. The source is a boy under two years old with a congenital heart defect. The source material was thymocytes. CDR3 sequence reads: CATAQAGGSYEQYF. CDR3 in DNA: TGCGCCACCGCACAAGCGGGAGGCTCCTACGAGCAGTACTTC.